This entry lists 29 T cell receptor beta chains sequenced from one sample in a study of T cells in women clearing cervical HPV infection. The repertoire was sequenced with immunoSEQ multiplex PCR; TCRdb's copy has only in-frame clones and lacks some. Its clone listing holds 19,000 or so clones. The sequencing sample was made of blood buffy coat. These receptors were collected from a woman between 18 and 69 years old with a cervical HPV16 infection that either progressed to CIN3+ or cleared (not recorded which).

As to this clone: The read ends 3 residues shy of where the CDR3 ends; the end is completed using the germline J gene. The chain joins TRBV12-3 or TRBV12-4 to TRBJ2-3, with D unresolved. The CDR3 is 13 residues long. Trimming took 5 bases from V and 1 from J, leaving 7 bases between them. CDR3 protein: CASSTSGTDTQYF. The part of the CDR3 DNA that was read is TGTGCCAGCAGTACATCCGGCACAGATACG.

With regard to this clone: Read data end 3 residues before the CDR3 end; the end is taken from the germline J gene. The sample holds other DNA sequences that translate to the same CDR3. The genes are TRBV6-7 and TRBJ2-1; 13 bases are shared with TRBD2. TRBV6-7 is sorted into the ORF group, with uncertain function. The CDR3 consists of 20 residues. Unmatched junction bases numbered 16, after V lost 6 bases and J lost 2 bases. This CDR3 reads CASRTRHTTSGGRPYNEQFF. The covered CDR3 bases are TGTGCCAGCAGAACCCGGCACACGACTAGCGGGGGGCGACCCTACAATGAG.

About this clone: Read coverage stops 3 residues before the CDR3 terminus; the germline J gene supplies the remainder. The rearrangement links TRBV20-1 to TRBJ1-2, with 9 bases aligning to TRBD1. Germline trimming cut 1 base from V and 3 bases from J; bases unmatched to any gene: 6. Germline CDR1 reads DFQATT; CDR2 reads SNEGSKA (reference sequence). CDR3 length: 15 residues. This CDR3 reads CSARGWTGADYGYTF. The CDR3 bases that were read are TGCAGTGCTAGAGGTTGGACAGGGGCCGACTATGGC.

Details on this clone: From the germline J gene comes the end of the CDR3, since the read stops 3 residues before it. The chain couples TRBV4-1 to TRBJ2-6, with a tentative D call TRBD2 (5 bases). The V gene lost 1 base and the J gene lost 1 base, with 11 bases spanning the gap. The length of the CDR3 is 17 residues. From germline, CDR1 is MGHRA and CDR2 YSYEKL. CDR3 bases read: TGCGCCAGCAGCCAAGCCCCCGGGGATTCTGGGGCCAACGTC. Translating it yields CASSQAPGDSGANV. In full, the CDR3 reads CASSQAPGDSGANVLTF.

As to this clone: The read ends 3 residues shy of where the CDR3 ends; the end is completed using the germline J gene. The chain links TRBV2 to TRBJ1-2; D not certain. Trimming took off 1 base at V and 3 bases at J, with 3 bases between the two ends. The CDR3 covers 12 residues. Germline V gene lookup returns CDR1 SNHLY and CDR2 FYNNEI. CDR3 protein: CASSEVDYGYTF. The part of the CDR3 DNA that was read is TGTGCCAGCAGTGAAGTAGACTATGGC.

As for this clone: The read comes to an end 3 residues before the CDR3 does, leaving the germline J gene to fill in the end. The J gene is TRBJ2-2, the V gene TRBV12-3 or TRBV12-4, with D perhaps TRBD2 (5 bases). V was pared by 6 bases and J by 5 bases, with 10 bases between. The CDR3 loop spans 13 amino acids. The CDR3: CASRGGQTGELFF. The sequenced part of the CDR3 DNA is TGTGCCAGCAGGGGCGGGCAGACCGGGGAG.

On this clone itself: The CDR3 is cut off 3 residues early in the read; its end comes from the germline J gene. Other DNA sequences in this specimen translate into the identical CDR3. The chain uses TRBV10-3 and TRBJ1-2; D uncertain. CDR3 length equals 14 residues. Germline CDR1 and CDR2: ENHRY and SYGVKD. Trimming took 2 bases from V and 5 from J, leaving 12 bases between them. The chain's CDR3 is CAISEGGSSYGYTF. The CDR3 DNA, read in part, is TGTGCCATCAGTGAGGGAGGGTCGTCTTATGGC.

As to this clone: The read falls 3 residues short of the CDR3 end, and the missing part is taken from the germline J gene. The chain carries TRBV10-3 and TRBJ1-5; 8 nucleotides align to TRBD1. The CDR3 consists of 15 residues. The germline gives CDR1 ENHRY, CDR2 SYGVKD. The V segment lost 5 bases and the J segment 3 bases; nucleotides outside the gene matches: 6. Incomplete CDR3 DNA: TGTGCCATCAGTACAGGGGGGCCTAACAATCAGCCC. Its protein is CAISTGGPNNQP. The whole CDR3 protein is CAISTGGPNNQPQHF.

Turning to this clone: The read gets to within 3 residues of the CDR3 end, and the germline J gene fills in the rest. The rearrangement uses TRBV2 and TRBJ1-5; no reliable D call. Germline loops: CDR1 SNHLY, CDR2 FYNNEI. V was pared by 8 bases and J by 0 bases, with 8 bases between. CDR3 length: 13 residues. CDR3 protein: CASLGYSNQPQHF. The sequenced CDR3 bases are TGTGCCAGCCTAGGATATAGCAATCAGCCC.

As regards this clone: The read is 3 residues too short to cover the CDR3 end, so that end is filled in from the germline J gene. This rearrangement joins TRBV18 to TRBJ2-1; TRBD2 agrees at 7 bases. This CDR3 comprises 16 residues. CDR1 is KGHSH, CDR2 LQKENI, per germline. V trimming: 0 bases; J trimming: 7 bases; junction bases outside the gene matches: 9. The sequenced CDR3 bases are TGTGCCAGCTCACCACCGTACGGCGGGGGTACGAATGAG. Translated: CASSPPYGGGTNE. The entire CDR3 protein reads CASSPPYGGGTNEQFF.

Comment on this clone: The read ends 3 residues before the CDR3 terminus; that terminus is restored from the germline J gene. The J gene is TRBJ1-4, the V gene TRBV5-1; D gene uncertain. The CDR3 extends over 13 amino acids. CDR1 is SGHRS, CDR2 YFSETQ, per germline. The V end lost 0 bases, the J end lost 7 bases, and 7 bases lay between the germline ends. CDR3 protein: CASSLDSIEKLFF. The sequenced part of the CDR3 DNA is TGCGCCAGCAGCTTGGACAGCATTGAAAAA.

Regarding this clone: The read ends 3 residues before the CDR3 terminus; that terminus is restored from the germline J gene. This chain uses TRBV7-9 with TRBJ2-7, with D possibly TRBD1 on 5 matching bases. The CDR3 is made up of 14 amino acids. Trimming removed 1 base from V and 5 bases from J, with 12 bases in between. Germline values: CDR1 SEHNR, CDR2 FQNEAQ (reference sequence). CDR3 sequence: CASSLVQGVHEQYF. CDR3 DNA, as far as it was read: TGTGCCAGCAGCTTAGTCCAGGGCGTCCACGAG.

A remark on this clone: The CDR3 end falls 3 residues outside the read, so it is completed with the germline J gene. The chain recombines TRBV5-5 with TRBJ1-1; D ambiguous. The CDR3 covers 14 residues. CDR1 SGHKS and CDR2 YYEKEE come from the germline V gene (reference sequence). The CDR3 here is CASSPYLFAAEAFF. Partial CDR3 DNA: TGTGCCAGCAGCCCGTATCTATTCGCCGCAGAA.

On this clone itself: The read is 3 residues too short to cover the CDR3 end, so that end is filled in from the germline J gene. The chain carries TRBV20-1 and TRBJ1-1; D uncertain. V lost 7 bases and J 1 base, leaving 13 bases between the germline ends. This CDR3 is 13 amino acids long. Germline V gives CDR1 DFQATT, CDR2 SNEGSKA (reference sequence). The CDR3 sequence is CSVPKAGNTEAFF. The covered CDR3 bases are TGCAGTGTCCCCAAGGCAGGGAACACTGAA.

A word on this clone: The sequenced fragment ends 3 residues before the CDR3 boundary, so the rest is inferred from the germline J gene. V usage is TRBV2 and J usage is TRBJ2-1; 8 bases line up with TRBD2. Germline V gene lookup returns CDR1 SNHLY and CDR2 FYNNEI. The CDR3 consists of 15 residues. The trim removed 6 bases at V and 5 bases at J, leaving 9 bases unmatched. The CDR3 bases that were read are TGTGCCAGCAGCAACGGGGGGGCCTCAGACAATGAG. It codes for CASSNGGASDNE. The entire CDR3 sequence reads CASSNGGASDNEQFF. The variable domain in full, with the rest retrieved from reference TRBV2 and TRBJ2-1, is EPEVTQTPSHQVTQMGQEVILRCVPISNHLYFYWYRQILGQKVEFLVSFYNNEISEKSEIFDDQFSVERPDGSNFTLKIRSTKLEDSAMYFCASSNGGASDNEQFFGPGTRLTVL.

Turning to this clone: The missing CDR3 end, 3 residues past where the read stops, is filled in from the germline J gene. The V and J genes are TRBV19 and TRBJ1-2; D is ambiguous. Germline CDR1 and CDR2: LNHDA and SQIVND (reference sequence). This CDR3 has 16 amino acids. The sequenced part of the CDR3 DNA is TGTGCCAGTAGTACCCCCGGGGTAAGGCGGAAATACGGC. The encoded protein is CASSTPGVRRKYG. The whole CDR3 sequence reads CASSTPGVRRKYGYTF.

A remark on this clone: The read terminates 3 residues before the CDR3 end, so the remaining end is supplied by the germline J gene. V gene TRBV2 combines with J gene TRBJ2-3; 13 nucleotides agree with TRBD2. CDR3 length: 18 amino acids. Looked up from germline, CDR1 is SNHLY and CDR2 is FYNNEI. V was clipped by 2 bases and J by 0 bases; unmatched bases: 5. Incomplete CDR3 DNA: TGTGCCAGCAGTGAACGCTCGACTAGCGGGGGGAGCACAGATACG. Translation: CASSERSTSGGSTDT. The full CDR3 is CASSERSTSGGSTDTQYF.

Concerning this clone itself: The observed sequence ends 3 residues before the CDR3 terminus, with the missing tail filled in from the germline J gene. The chain employs TRBV10-3 and TRBJ2-7; 7 bases agree with TRBD1. V lost 4 bases and J lost 3; bases outside the gene matches: 0. This CDR3 contains 12 residues. Germline CDR1 is ENHRY and CDR2 is SYGVKD. CDR3 bases read: TGTGCCATCAGTGGACAGGGCTACGAG. It specifies CAISGQGYE. The entire CDR3 protein is CAISGQGYEQYF.

On this clone: The CDR3 end lies 3 residues beyond the end of the read and is filled in from the germline J gene. The J gene is TRBJ1-5, the V gene TRBV23-1; 9 bases are shared with TRBD1. TRBV23-1 counts as an open reading frame of uncertain function. The CDR3 extends over 17 amino acids. Losses at the gene ends were 6 bases for V and 0 bases for J; bases not matched to a gene: 9. The CDR3 reads CASSPSGQGYSNQPQHF. The sequenced CDR3 bases are TGCGCCAGCAGCCCCTCGGGACAGGGTTATAGCAATCAGCCC.

About this clone: The CDR3 end is not reached by the read, which stops 3 residues before it; the germline J gene fills it in. The J gene is TRBJ1-2, the V gene TRBV19; possible D gene TRBD1, 6 bases. V was cut by 5 bases and J by 4 bases, with 20 bases left in between. The V gene's germline CDR1 is LNHDA and CDR2 SQIVND (reference sequence). The CDR3 has 16 amino acids. The CDR3 DNA, read in part, is TGTGCCAGTAGTCCGGCCGGGACATCCTCCCTCTATGGC. This gives the protein CASSPAGTSSLYG. The whole CDR3 sequence is CASSPAGTSSLYGYTF. Variable domain in full (rest from reference TRBV19 and TRBJ1-2): DGGITQSPKYLFRKEGQNVTLSCEQNLNHDAMYWYRQDPGQGLRLIYYSQIVNDFQKGDIAEGYSVSREKKESFPLTVTSAQKNPTAFYLCASSPAGTSSLYGYTFGSGTRLTVV.

For this clone: One junction end does not reproduce the germline sequence, and a read error may be involved. The sequence runs out 3 residues before the end of the CDR3; the remainder is reconstructed from the germline J gene. This chain links TRBV7-7 with TRBJ1-1; D gene unclear. This CDR3 region has 13 residues. Germline V gene lookup returns CDR1 SSHAT and CDR2 FNYEAQ (reference sequence). The sequenced part of the CDR3 DNA is TGTGCTAGCAGCTTAACACCTTCCACTGAA. It yields the protein CASSLTPSTE. The entire CDR3 protein reads CASSLTPSTEAFF. Full variable domain (rest looked up from reference TRBV7-7 and TRBJ1-1): GAGVSQSPRYKVTKRGQDVTLRCDPISSHATLYWYQQALGQGPEFLTYFNYEAQPDKSGLPSDRFSAERPEGSISTLTIQRTEQRDSAMYRCASSLTPSTEAFFGQGTRLTVV.

About this clone: Read data end 3 residues before the CDR3 end; the end is taken from the germline J gene. This chain joins TRBV20-1 and TRBJ1-3; no firm D call. The CDR3 runs 16 residues. The germline gives CDR1 DFQATT, CDR2 SNEGSKA (reference sequence). V dropped 2 bases and J dropped 0 bases, with 14 bases sitting between them. Partial CDR3 DNA: TGCAGTGCTAGACCCCGCGGCAGTAGCTCTGGAAACACC. It encodes CSARPRGSSSGNT. The full CDR3 sequence reads CSARPRGSSSGNTIYF.

Points on this clone: The read terminates 3 residues ahead of where the CDR3 ends, so the germline J gene completes it. The same CDR3 arises from other DNA sequences in this sample as well. The rearrangement uses TRBV5-1 and TRBJ2-7; TRBD1 might be the D (6 bases). In germline, CDR1 is SGHRS, CDR2 YFSETQ. This CDR3 has 15 residues. Trimming cost V 4 bases and J 0 bases, with 14 bases left between them. The CDR3 is CASSPTGLSSYEQYF. CDR3 bases read: TGCGCCAGCAGCCCGACAGGTCTTAGCTCCTACGAG.

Concerning this clone: Sequencing ends 3 residues short of the CDR3 end; the germline J gene provides the rest. This chain uses TRBV30 with TRBJ2-3; a possible D gene is TRBD1 (6 bases). The V gene lost 4 bases and the J gene lost 1 base, with 9 bases spanning the gap. The CDR3 spans 13 residues. The germline gives CDR1 GTSNPN, CDR2 SVGIG (reference sequence). The part of the CDR3 DNA that was read is TGTGCCTGGAATGGGGGCGGCACAGATACG. Amino acid sequence: CAWNGGGTDT. The CDR3 in its entirety is CAWNGGGTDTQYF.

A remark on this clone: The read comes to an end 3 residues before the CDR3 does, leaving the germline J gene to fill in the end. The chain combines TRBV2 with TRBJ2-3; TRBD2 is a possible D gene (6 bases). In germline, CDR1 is SNHLY, CDR2 FYNNEI. The length of the CDR3 is 15 residues. The V gene lost 7 bases and the J gene lost 7 bases, with 21 bases spanning the gap. CDR3 protein: CASTRDHGGANTQYF. CDR3 bases read: TGTGCCAGCACGAGGGACCACGGCGGGGCGAATACG.

This clone is classed as large by frequency. The read is 3 residues too short to cover the CDR3 end, so that end is filled in from the germline J gene. The chain has TRBV6-2 or TRBV6-3 and TRBJ1-5; a possible D gene is TRBD1 (5 bases). The CDR3 runs 15 residues. CDR1 MNHEY and CDR2 SVGEGT come from the germline V gene. V was cut by 0 bases and J by 6 bases, with 12 bases left in between. The CDR3: CASSYSLAGTQPQHF. The sequenced part of the CDR3 DNA is TGTGCCAGCAGTTACTCGTTGGCGGGGACTCAGCCC.

Turning to this clone: Read coverage stops 3 residues before the CDR3 terminus; the germline J gene supplies the remainder. V and J are TRBV7-9 and TRBJ2-3; 9 positions agree with TRBD1. The CDR3 contains 14 residues. V dropped 8 bases and J dropped 3; count of bases not matched to a gene: 6. CDR1 SEHNR and CDR2 FQNEAQ come from the germline V gene (reference sequence). CDR3 sequence reads: CASAGTGSTDTQYF. The sequenced part of the CDR3 DNA is TGTGCCAGCGCCGGGACAGGGTCGACAGATACG.

As concerns this clone: The sequence runs out 3 residues before the end of the CDR3; the remainder is reconstructed from the germline J gene. The rearrangement uses TRBV19 and TRBJ2-2, with D uncertain. The CDR3 has 14 residues. The ends were cut back, 6 bases at V and 4 bases at J, with 12 bases in the middle. Germline V lookup: CDR1 LNHDA, CDR2 SQIVND (reference sequence). The DNA read from the CDR3 is TGTGCCAGTAGATTAGTAACGAGCACCGGGGAG. Protein: CASRLVTSTGE. The full CDR3 is CASRLVTSTGELFF.

A word on this clone: The read ends 3 residues before the CDR3 terminus; that terminus is restored from the germline J gene. The chain recombines TRBV2 with TRBJ2-5, with 9 bases that match TRBD1. J gave up 2 bases and V 6 bases, and 4 bases lay outside the gene matches. The germline CDR1 and CDR2 sequences are SNHLY and FYNNEI. This CDR3 contains 14 residues. The sequenced CDR3 bases are TGTGCCAGCAGGGACAGGGGATGGCAAGAGACC. Translating it yields CASRDRGWQET. The full-length CDR3 reads as CASRDRGWQETQYF.